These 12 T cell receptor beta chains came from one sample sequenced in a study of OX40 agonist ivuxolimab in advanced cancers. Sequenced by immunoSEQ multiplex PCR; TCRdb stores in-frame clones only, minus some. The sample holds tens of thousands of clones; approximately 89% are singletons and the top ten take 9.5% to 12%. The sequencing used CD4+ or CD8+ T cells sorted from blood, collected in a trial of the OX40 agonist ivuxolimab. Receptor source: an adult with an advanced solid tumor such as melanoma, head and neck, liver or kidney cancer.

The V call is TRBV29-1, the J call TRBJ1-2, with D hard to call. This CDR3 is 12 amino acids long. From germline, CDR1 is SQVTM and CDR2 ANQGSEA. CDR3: CTTAVSGYGYTF. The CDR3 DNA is TGCACCACGGCAGTCTCCGGGTATGGCTACACCTTC. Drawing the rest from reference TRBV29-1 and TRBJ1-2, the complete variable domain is SAVISQKPSRDICQRGTSLTIQCQVDSQVTMMFWYRQQPGQSLTLIATANQGSEATYESGFVIDKFPISRPNLTFSTLTVSNMSPEDSSIYLCTTAVSGYGYTFGSGTRLTVV.

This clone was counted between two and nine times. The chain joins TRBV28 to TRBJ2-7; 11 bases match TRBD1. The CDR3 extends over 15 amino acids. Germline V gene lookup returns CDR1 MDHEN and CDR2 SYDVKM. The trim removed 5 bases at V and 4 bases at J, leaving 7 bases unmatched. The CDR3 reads CASSHTGTGGYEQYF. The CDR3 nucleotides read TGTGCCAGCAGTCACACCGGGACAGGGGGGTACGAGCAGTACTTC.

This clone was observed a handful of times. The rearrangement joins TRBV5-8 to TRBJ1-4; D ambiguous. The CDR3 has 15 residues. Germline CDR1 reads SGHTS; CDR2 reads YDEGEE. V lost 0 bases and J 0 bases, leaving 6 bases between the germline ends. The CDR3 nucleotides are TGTGCCAGCAGCTTGGGAATCTCAACTAATGAAAAACTGTTTTTT. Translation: CASSLGISTNEKLFF.

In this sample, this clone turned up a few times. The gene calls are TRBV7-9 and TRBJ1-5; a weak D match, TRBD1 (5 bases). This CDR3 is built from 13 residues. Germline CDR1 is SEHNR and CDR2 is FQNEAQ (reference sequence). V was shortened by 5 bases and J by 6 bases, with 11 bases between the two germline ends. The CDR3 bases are TGTGCCAGCAGCCCAGGGCCGGGTCAGCCCCAGCATTTT. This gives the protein CASSPGPGQPQHF. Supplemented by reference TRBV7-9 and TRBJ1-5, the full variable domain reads DTGVSQNPRHKITKRGQNVTFRCDPISEHNRLYWYRQTLGQGPEFLTYFQNEAQLEKSRLLSDRFSAERPKGSFSTLEIQRTEQGDSAMYLCASSPGPGQPQHFGDGTRLSIL.

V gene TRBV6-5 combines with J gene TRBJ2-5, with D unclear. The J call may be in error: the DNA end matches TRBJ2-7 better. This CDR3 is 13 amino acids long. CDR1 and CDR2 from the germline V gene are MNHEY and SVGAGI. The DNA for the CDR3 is TGTGCCAGCCGTCTGGCCCGAAACTACGAGCAGTACTTC. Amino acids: CASRLARNYEQYF.

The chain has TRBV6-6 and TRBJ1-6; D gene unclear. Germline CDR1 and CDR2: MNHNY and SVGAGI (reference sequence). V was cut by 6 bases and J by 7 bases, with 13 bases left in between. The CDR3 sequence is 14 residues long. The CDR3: CASSLKRVNSPLHF. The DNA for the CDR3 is TGTGCCAGCAGCCTCAAAAGGGTGAATTCACCCCTCCACTTT.

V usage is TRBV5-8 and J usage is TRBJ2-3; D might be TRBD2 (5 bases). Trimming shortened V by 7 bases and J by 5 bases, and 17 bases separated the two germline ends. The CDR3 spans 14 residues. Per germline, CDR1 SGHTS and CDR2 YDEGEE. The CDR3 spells CASASRGLVDTQYF. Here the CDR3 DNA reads TGTGCCAGCGCCAGCCGAGGGTTAGTAGATACGCAGTATTTT.

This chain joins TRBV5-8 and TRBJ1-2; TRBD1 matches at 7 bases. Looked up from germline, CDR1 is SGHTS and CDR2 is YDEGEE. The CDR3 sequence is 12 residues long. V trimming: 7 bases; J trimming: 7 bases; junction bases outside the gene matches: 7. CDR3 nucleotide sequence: TGTGCCAGCGGAAAGGGGGCGCGTGGCTACACCTTC. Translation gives CASGKGARGYTF.

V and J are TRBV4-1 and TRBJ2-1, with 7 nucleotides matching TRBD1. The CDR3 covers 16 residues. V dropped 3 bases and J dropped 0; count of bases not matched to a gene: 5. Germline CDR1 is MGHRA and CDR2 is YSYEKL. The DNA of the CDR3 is TGCGCCAGCAGCCAGAGGACAGGCTTCTCCTACAATGAGCAGTTCTTC. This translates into CASSQRTGFSYNEQFF.

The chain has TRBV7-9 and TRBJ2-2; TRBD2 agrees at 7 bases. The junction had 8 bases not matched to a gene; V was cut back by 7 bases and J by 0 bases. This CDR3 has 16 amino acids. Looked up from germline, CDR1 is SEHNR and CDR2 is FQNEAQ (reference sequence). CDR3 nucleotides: TGTGCCAGCATCCCTCTAGCGGAACCGAACACCGGGGAGCTGTTTTTT. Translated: CASIPLAEPNTGELFF.

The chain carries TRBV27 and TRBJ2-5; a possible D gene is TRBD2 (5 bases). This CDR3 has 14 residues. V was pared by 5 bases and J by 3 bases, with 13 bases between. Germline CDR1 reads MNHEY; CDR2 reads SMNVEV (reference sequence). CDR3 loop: CASSPLGREETQYF. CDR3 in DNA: TGTGCCAGCAGTCCCTTGGGGAGAGAAGAGACCCAGTACTTC.

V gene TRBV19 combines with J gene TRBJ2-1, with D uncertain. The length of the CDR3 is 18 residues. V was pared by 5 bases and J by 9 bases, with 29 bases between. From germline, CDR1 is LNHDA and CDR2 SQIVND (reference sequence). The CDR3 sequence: CASSSRRAISGLVGEQFF. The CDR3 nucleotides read TGTGCCAGTAGTTCTCGGCGTGCGATTAGTGGTCTGGTGGGTGAGCAGTTCTTC.